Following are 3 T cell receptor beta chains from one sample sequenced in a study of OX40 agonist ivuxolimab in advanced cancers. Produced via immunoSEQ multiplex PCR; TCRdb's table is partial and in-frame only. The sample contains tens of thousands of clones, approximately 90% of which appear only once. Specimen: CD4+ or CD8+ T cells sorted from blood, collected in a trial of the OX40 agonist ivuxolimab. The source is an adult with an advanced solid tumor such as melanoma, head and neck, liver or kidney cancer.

CDR3 amino acids: CASSIPPARNEQFF. CDR3 DNA: TGTGCCAGTAGTATACCCCCAGCGCGTAATGAGCAGTTCTTC. The chain links TRBV19 to TRBJ2-1; D is unresolved. Germline loops: CDR1 LNHDA, CDR2 SQIVND (reference sequence). This CDR3 spans 14 amino acids. Trimming removed 2 bases at V and 7 bases at J, with 12 bases between.

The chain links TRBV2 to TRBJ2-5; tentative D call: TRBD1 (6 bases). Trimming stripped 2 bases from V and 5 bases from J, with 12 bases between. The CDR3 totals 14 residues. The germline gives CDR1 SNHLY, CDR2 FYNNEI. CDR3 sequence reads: CASSEPQGSETQYF. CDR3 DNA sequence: TGTGCCAGCAGTGAACCCCAGGGGAGCGAGACCCAGTACTTC.

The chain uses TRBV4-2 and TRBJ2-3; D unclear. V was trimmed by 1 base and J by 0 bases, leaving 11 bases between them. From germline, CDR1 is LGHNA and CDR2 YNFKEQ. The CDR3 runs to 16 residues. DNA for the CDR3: TGTGCCAGCAGCCAAGGTGAATCCCGGAGCACAGATACGCAGTATTTT. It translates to CASSQGESRSTDTQYF.